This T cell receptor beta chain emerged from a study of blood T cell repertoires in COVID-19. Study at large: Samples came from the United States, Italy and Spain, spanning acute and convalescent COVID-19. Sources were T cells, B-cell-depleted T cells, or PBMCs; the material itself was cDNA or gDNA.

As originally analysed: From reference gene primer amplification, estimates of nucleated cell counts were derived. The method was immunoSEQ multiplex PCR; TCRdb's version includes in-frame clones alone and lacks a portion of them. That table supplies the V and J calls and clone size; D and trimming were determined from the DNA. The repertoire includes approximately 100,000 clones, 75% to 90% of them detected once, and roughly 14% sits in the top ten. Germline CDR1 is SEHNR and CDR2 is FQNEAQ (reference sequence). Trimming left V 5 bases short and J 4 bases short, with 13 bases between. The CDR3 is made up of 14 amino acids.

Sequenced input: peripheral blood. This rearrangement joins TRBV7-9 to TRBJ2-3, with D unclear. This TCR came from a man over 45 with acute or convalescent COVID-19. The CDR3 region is CASSPQALADTQYF. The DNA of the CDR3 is TGTGCCAGCAGCCCCCAGGCTTTGGCAGATACGCAGTATTTT.